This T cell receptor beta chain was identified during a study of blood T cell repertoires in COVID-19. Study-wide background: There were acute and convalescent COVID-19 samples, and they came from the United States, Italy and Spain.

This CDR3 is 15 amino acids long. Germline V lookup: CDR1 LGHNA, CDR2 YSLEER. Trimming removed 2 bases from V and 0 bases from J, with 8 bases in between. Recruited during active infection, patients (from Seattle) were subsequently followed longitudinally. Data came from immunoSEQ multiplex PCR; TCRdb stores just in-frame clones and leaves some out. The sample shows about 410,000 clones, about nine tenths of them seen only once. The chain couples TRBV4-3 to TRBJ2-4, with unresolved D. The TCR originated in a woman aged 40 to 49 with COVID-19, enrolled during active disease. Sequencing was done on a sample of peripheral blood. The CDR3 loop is CASSQTRIAKNIQYF. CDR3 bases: TGCGCCAGCAGCCAAACGAGGATAGCCAAAAACATTCAGTACTTC.